This is a list of T cell receptor beta chains from one sample in a study of T-cell memory formation after mild COVID-19. Using its own MiXCR run on the 5' RACE reads, TCRdb lists one record per CDR3 protein. The table shows under 250,000 distinct CDR3 sequences, with less than 20% occurring only once. The sequenced sample consisted of PBMCs or a T cell subset sorted from them (not recorded which). Every receptor here comes from an adult woman who had mild COVID-19 (a few samples of this study predate the infection). Cell type and time point are not known. Both conserved end residues are part of each CDR3. Each record gives: D gene, V gene, J gene, clone size, CDR3 protein, CDR3 DNA. A D gene is named only where the DNA matches it firmly. The size entry is marked missing in some rows and otherwise reads once, few, many or a size class.

TRBD2	TRBV4-2	TRBJ2-1	few	CASSQDVFLAGAYNEQFF	TGTGCCAGCAGCCAAGATGTTTTCCTAGCGGGTGCCTACAATGAGCAGTTCTTC
NA	TRBV10-3	TRBJ1-1	few	CAISEMEDEAFF	TGTGCCATCAGTGAGATGGAAGATGAAGCTTTCTTT
TRBD1	TRBV19	TRBJ2-3	NA	CASSIQTGTGTDTQYF	TGTGCCAGTAGTATTCAAACCGGGACAGGGACAGATACGCAGTATTTT
TRBD1	TRBV19	TRBJ2-7	few	CASADSGGYEQYF	TGTGCCAGCGCGGATTCAGGGGGCTACGAGCAGTACTTC
TRBD1	TRBV20-1	TRBJ2-1	few	CSVISDHTRQGGNEQFF	TGCAGTGTTATATCTGACCATACAAGACAGGGTGGGAATGAGCAGTTCTTC
TRBD1	TRBV4-3	TRBJ1-6	few	CASSQGGQGNNSPLHF	TGCGCCAGCAGCCAGGGGGGACAGGGGAATAATTCACCCCTCCACTTT
NA	TRBV20-1	TRBJ1-1	NA	CSASAGVNTEAFF	TGCAGTGCTAGCGCAGGGGTGAACACTGAAGCTTTCTTT
TRBD1	TRBV7-8	TRBJ1-1	few	CASSLARGTGGRGNTEAFF	TGTGCCAGCAGCTTAGCGCGTGGGACAGGGGGCAGGGGGAACACTGAAGCTTTCTTT
NA	TRBV6-1	TRBJ2-1	NA	CASSDRLGEQFF	TGTGCCAGCAGTGACAGGCTCGGTGAGCAGTTCTTC
NA	TRBV6-6	TRBJ1-4	once	CTINRNEKLFF	TGTACCATAAACAGGAATGAAAAACTGTTTTTT
NA	TRBV2	TRBJ1-1	NA	CASSEGQGNTEAFF	TGTGCCAGCAGTGAAGGGCAGGGGAACACTGAAGCTTTCTTT
NA	TRBV7-8	TRBJ2-7	many	CASSPRVLSYEQYF	TGTGCCAGCAGCCCCCGGGTACTTTCCTACGAGCAGTACTTC
NA	TRBV5-4	TRBJ2-1	NA	CASSPRAAGYNEQFF	TGTGCCAGCAGCCCCCGGGCCGCGGGCTACAATGAGCAGTTCTTC
NA	TRBV5-5	TRBJ2-3	few	CASSSPLGASTDTQYF	TGTGCCAGCAGCTCCCCTTTGGGGGCTAGCACAGATACGCAGTATTTT
TRBD2	TRBV6-1	TRBJ2-5	few	CASERGTWETQYF	TGTGCCAGCGAGCGGGGGACGTGGGAGACCCAGTACTTC
NA	TRBV12-3/TRBV12-4	TRBJ2-1	few	CASIGGAGLQFF	TGTGCCAGCATTGGGGGGGCAGGCCTTCAGTTCTTC
TRBD2	TRBV6-2/TRBV6-3	TRBJ2-1	NA	CASSLAGVAYNEQFF	TGTGCCAGCAGTTTAGCGGGAGTAGCCTACAATGAGCAGTTCTTC
NA	TRBV19	TRBJ2-1	many	CATADRVTPSYNEQFF	TGTGCCACTGCGGACAGAGTCACACCCTCCTACAATGAGCAGTTCTTC
TRBD2	TRBV5-1	TRBJ2-7	NA	CASSLGRLAGDYEQYF	TGCGCCAGCAGCTTGGGACGACTAGCGGGAGACTACGAGCAGTACTTC
TRBD1	TRBV7-2	TRBJ1-5	few	CASSPRQGAGQPQHF	TGTGCCAGCAGCCCAAGACAGGGGGCTGGTCAGCCCCAGCATTTT
NA	TRBV7-6	TRBJ2-3	many	CASSYTAGWEGTDTQYF	TGTGCCAGCAGCTACACCGCGGGGTGGGAGGGCACAGATACGCAGTATTTT
NA	TRBV2	TRBJ2-7	NA	CASLRQSAYEQYF	TGTGCCAGCCTCCGACAGAGCGCCTACGAGCAGTACTTC
TRBD1	TRBV3-1	TRBJ2-1	NA	CASSQILLRQGKNEQFF	TGTGCCAGCAGCCAAATTCTGTTGAGACAGGGTAAGAATGAGCAGTTCTTC
NA	TRBV30	TRBJ2-5	many	CAWSKGAETQYF	TGTGCCTGGAGTAAAGGGGCAGAGACCCAGTACTTC
TRBD2	TRBV2	TRBJ2-1	NA	CASNLLAGGGNEQFF	TGTGCCAGCAACCTACTAGCGGGGGGTGGGAATGAGCAGTTCTTC
TRBD2	TRBV6-2/TRBV6-3	TRBJ2-7	few	CASSFSGRAPSTVEQYF	TGTGCCAGCAGTTTTAGCGGGAGGGCCCCCTCAACCGTCGAGCAGTACTTC
TRBD1	TRBV12-3/TRBV12-4	TRBJ2-7	few	CASSFRGTYEQYF	TGTGCCAGCAGTTTCAGGGGGACCTACGAGCAGTACTTC
NA	TRBV20-1	TRBJ2-5	NA	CSPFRDDQETQYF	TGCAGTCCCTTTCGGGACGATCAAGAGACCCAGTACTTC
NA	TRBV7-2	TRBJ2-2	few	CASSLASATGELFF	TGTGCCAGCAGCTTGGCTAGCGCCACCGGGGAGCTGTTTTTT